This T cell receptor beta chain was sequenced during a study of blood T cells in healthy people across ages. Study-level points and caveats: CMV infection status of these donors was not known.

Isolating PBMCs gave at least 6.5 million of these cells per sample. Alongside a J-beta primer mix, a sample-barcoded 5' primer served in a second PCR lasting 7 to 11 cycles. TCRdb fed the 5' RACE reads into MiXCR, producing one record per CDR3 protein. The data hold about 1.7 million distinct CDR3 sequences, with roughly 27% observed a single time. As to this clonotype: Its cognate antigen is unknown. One end of the junction fails to match germline, which may point to a read error.

The specimen was blood. This receptor was obtained from a woman aged 30 to 39 in good health.

The chain's CDR3 is CASSLRTGIGTGTQYF. CDR3 nucleotide sequence: TGCGCCAGCAGCTTAAGGACAGGTATCGGCACAGGTACGCAGTATTTT. This sequence joins TRBV5-1 and TRBJ2-3; 7 positions agree with TRBD1. The CDR3 is 16 amino acids. Germline V gene data show CDR1 as SGHRS and CDR2 as YFSETQ.